These 27 T cell receptor beta chains were all obtained from the same sample, sequenced in a study of cytomegalovirus exposure and HLA in healthy donors. 60 Vbeta and 13 Jbeta primers were used in PCR. Produced via immunoSEQ multiplex PCR; TCRdb's table is partial and in-frame only. This table has about 110,000 clones, less than 90% appearing once. The sequenced sample was PBMCs. All receptors derive from a man over 45 in good health and CMV-seronegative.

The chain is built from TRBV5-1 and TRBJ2-7; D is possibly TRBD2 (7 bases). The germline V gene encodes CDR1 SGHRS and CDR2 YFSETQ. V shed 0 bases and J shed 0 bases, with 10 bases lying between them. CDR3 length: 15 amino acids. CDR3: CASSLEGGPSYEQYF. The CDR3 nucleotides read TGCGCCAGCAGCTTGGAGGGGGGGCCCTCCTACGAGCAGTACTTC.

V gene TRBV19 combines with J gene TRBJ1-1; tentative D call: TRBD1 (6 bases). The CDR3 consists of 16 residues. Trimming removed 5 bases from V and 2 bases from J, with 18 bases in between. From germline, CDR1 is LNHDA and CDR2 SQIVND (reference sequence). The CDR3 DNA is TGTGCCAGTAGTCCCCGGGACAACGTTCCCAACACTGAAGCTTTCTTT. As protein: CASSPRDNVPNTEAFF.

J is TRBJ1-1 and V is TRBV29-1, with 8 nucleotides matching TRBD1. The V gene end was trimmed by 4 bases and the J gene end by 5 bases; junction bases not matched to a gene: 6. The CDR3 loop spans 13 amino acids. The V gene's germline CDR1 is SQVTM and CDR2 ANQGSEA. CDR3 bases: TGCAGCGTTGGGTGGACAGGGTGGACTGAAGCTTTCTTT. Amino acid sequence: CSVGWTGWTEAFF.

The rearrangement links TRBV6-4 to TRBJ1-5; TRBD1 might be the D (6 bases). Trimming stripped 5 bases from V and 7 bases from J, with 12 bases between. Germline lookup yields CDR1 MRHNA and CDR2 SNTAGT. This CDR3 has 13 amino acids. The CDR3 reads CASSPRGEQPQHF. CDR3 nucleotides: TGTGCCAGCAGTCCCAGGGGAGAACAGCCCCAGCATTTT.

With regard to this clone: A junction boundary mismatches the germline segment, possibly from a read error. This rearrangement joins TRBV7-9 to TRBJ2-5, with D unresolved. CDR3 length: 12 amino acids. Germline V gene sequence: CDR1 SEHNR, CDR2 FQNEAQ (reference sequence). The CDR3 coding sequence is TGTTCCAGCAGCTTAGTATTGGAGACCCAGTACTTC. This encodes CSSSLVLETQYF.

In this sample, this clone turned up a few times. V gene TRBV5-5 combines with J gene TRBJ2-4, with a weak D call TRBD2 (6 bases). CDR3 length: 16 amino acids. Germline CDR1 is SGHKS and CDR2 is YYEKEE (reference sequence). Trimming pared 5 bases from V and 0 bases from J, leaving 15 bases between. As DNA, the CDR3 is TGTGCCAGCAGTTCCCCCGGGACTGTAGCCAAAAACATTCAGTACTTC. It codes for CASSSPGTVAKNIQYF.

The chain uses TRBV28 and TRBJ1-1; D possibly corresponds to TRBD1 (6 bases). The germline CDR1 and CDR2 sequences are MDHEN and SYDVKM. CDR3 length equals 13 residues. The ends were cut back, 6 bases at V and 11 bases at J, with 19 bases in the middle. DNA of the CDR3: TGTGCCAGCAGGGAGACAGGTCCCAGGAAGGCTTTCTTT. It encodes CASRETGPRKAFF.

The CDR3 nucleotides read TGTGCCATCAGTGAGGGGCGGGGGGGCGACGAGCAGTACTTC. Translated, it gives CAISEGRGGDEQYF. This chain links TRBV10-3 with TRBJ2-7; TRBD2 aligns across 9 bases. After removal of 2 bases from V and 5 bases from J, the junction contained 4 bases not matched to a gene. CDR3 length: 14 amino acids. Germline V gene data show CDR1 as ENHRY and CDR2 as SYGVKD.

J is TRBJ2-1 and V is TRBV19; 8 bases map to TRBD1. CDR1 LNHDA and CDR2 SQIVND come from the germline V gene (reference sequence). The J segment lost 9 bases and the V segment lost 8 bases, leaving 12 bases of the junction unmatched. The CDR3 loop spans 14 amino acids. Written as DNA, the CDR3 is TGTGCCAGTTCAACAGGGGGGCCCCTGGGTGAGCAGTTCTTC. It codes for CASSTGGPLGEQFF.

The chain carries TRBV18 and TRBJ2-3, with 12 bases lining up with TRBD2. Germline CDR1 is KGHSH and CDR2 is LQKENI. CDR3 size: 17 residues. V lost 4 bases, J lost 2 bases, and 7 bases stayed unmatched. CDR3 in DNA: TGTGCCAGCTCACTGAGAGGGACTAGCGGGTCCACAGATACGCAGTATTTT. Amino acids: CASSLRGTSGSTDTQYF.

V usage is TRBV7-9 and J usage is TRBJ2-7; the match to TRBD2 covers 10 bases. V was clipped by 2 bases and J by 5 bases; unmatched bases: 15. CDR1 and CDR2 from the germline V gene are SEHNR and FQNEAQ (reference sequence). The CDR3 covers 18 residues. CDR3 nucleotides: TGTGCCAGCAGCTTAACACTAGCGGGATCACCTCCGGGGGACGAGCAGTACTTC. It is translated as CASSLTLAGSPPGDEQYF.

This chain uses TRBV4-2 with TRBJ1-2, with D uncertain. CDR1 and CDR2 from the germline V gene are LGHNA and YNFKEQ. The CDR3 runs to 17 residues. The V end lost 0 bases, the J end lost 4 bases, and 18 bases lay between the germline ends. The CDR3 sequence is CASSQEESRVVPYGYTF. In DNA form, the CDR3 reads TGTGCCAGCAGCCAAGAGGAGTCGAGGGTTGTACCCTATGGCTACACCTTC.

V and J are TRBV9 and TRBJ1-5, with D maybe TRBD1 (5 bases). The ends were cut back, 8 bases at V and 0 bases at J, with 12 bases in the middle. CDR3 length equals 14 residues. Germline CDR1 and CDR2: SGDLS and YYNGEE. CDR3 DNA sequence: TGTGCCAGTAACGGAGGGGATAGCAATCAGCCCCAGCATTTT. It specifies CASNGGDSNQPQHF.

The rearrangement links TRBV30 to TRBJ2-5; D is possibly TRBD2 (5 bases). Germline-derived CDR1 and CDR2 are GTSNPN and SVGIG (reference sequence). CDR3 size: 14 residues. Trimming shortened V by 3 bases and J by 4 bases, and 15 bases separated the two germline ends. This chain's CDR3 is CAWSPKTILETQYF. The CDR3 DNA sequence: TGTGCCTGGAGCCCGAAGACTATCTTAGAGACCCAGTACTTC.

The V and J genes are TRBV14 and TRBJ2-1; 12 nucleotides match TRBD2. The CDR3 length is 19 residues. Germline CDR1 SGHDN, CDR2 FVKESK. The ends lost 0 bases at V and 10 bases at J; junction bases unmatched: 16. CDR3 sequence reads: CASSQDGTRLAGGQGEQFF. CDR3 bases: TGTGCCAGCAGCCAAGATGGGACTCGTCTAGCGGGAGGGCAAGGCGAGCAGTTCTTC.

Comments on this clone: The junction departs from germline at one end; a sequencing error may be responsible. The CDR3 here is CAGSLIRAGEYTF. The CDR3 DNA reads TGCGCCGGCAGCTTGATTCGGGCAGGGGAGTACACCTTC. The chain carries TRBV5-1 and TRBJ1-2, with D possibly TRBD1 on 6 matching bases. Germline-derived CDR1 and CDR2 are SGHRS and YFSETQ. The CDR3 consists of 13 residues.

The chain carries TRBV7-3 and TRBJ2-1, with a weak D call TRBD2 (6 bases). Looked up from germline, CDR1 is SGHTA and CDR2 is FQGTGA. Trimming took 4 bases from V and 8 from J, leaving 18 bases between them. This CDR3 has 15 residues. Here the CDR3 DNA reads TGTGCCAGCAGCTCCGGGGGAGCCCGGATCTATGAGCAGTTCTTC. Translated, it gives CASSSGGARIYEQFF.

V is TRBV6-1 and J is TRBJ1-4; D gene uncertain. The CDR3 covers 14 residues. Germline CDR1 reads MNHNS; CDR2 reads SASEGT. Trimming cost V 0 bases and J 7 bases, with 9 bases left between them. The CDR3 spells CASSEAIRGEKLFF. CDR3 coding DNA: TGTGCCAGCAGTGAAGCGATAAGAGGTGAAAAACTGTTTTTT.

This clone was observed a few times. V gene TRBV5-1 combines with J gene TRBJ2-2; 7 nucleotides align to TRBD2. Trimming took 4 bases from V and 5 from J; bases not matched to a gene: 11. This CDR3 is built from 16 residues. In germline, CDR1 is SGHRS, CDR2 YFSETQ. The CDR3 protein is CASSRTGGSSTGELFF. The CDR3 bases are TGCGCCAGCAGCCGGACCGGGGGGAGTAGTACCGGGGAGCTGTTTTTT. Filled out from reference TRBV5-1 and TRBJ2-2, the complete variable domain reads KAGVTQTPRYLIKTRGQQVTLSCSPISGHRSVSWYQQTPGQGLQFLFEYFSETQRNKGNFPGRFSGRQFSNSRSEMNVSTLELGDSALYLCASSRTGGSSTGELFFGEGSRLTVL.

This rearrangement joins TRBV7-2 to TRBJ1-1; 10 nucleotides match TRBD1. CDR1 and CDR2 from the germline V gene are SGHTA and FQGNSA. The V segment lost 2 bases and the J segment 6 bases; nucleotides outside the gene matches: 6. The CDR3 is 15 residues long. CDR3 sequence reads: CASSLYGTGASEAFF. The CDR3 DNA sequence: TGTGCCAGCAGCTTATACGGGACAGGGGCTTCTGAAGCTTTCTTT. The variable domain in full, completed from reference TRBV7-2 and TRBJ1-1, reads GAGVSQSPSNKVTEKGKDVELRCDPISGHTALYWYRQSLGQGLEFLIYFQGNSAPDKSGLPSDRFSAERTGGSVSTLTIQRTQQEDSAVYLCASSLYGTGASEAFFGQGTRLTVV.

The V call is TRBV27, the J call TRBJ2-7; possible D gene TRBD2, 6 bases. CDR1 is MNHEY, CDR2 SMNVEV, per germline (reference sequence). The CDR3 sequence is 14 residues long. Trimming left V 6 bases short and J 6 bases short, with 18 bases between. CDR3 sequence reads: CASSLGGRPGEQYF. CDR3 nucleotide sequence: TGTGCCAGCAGCCTGGGGGGTCGGCCGGGCGAGCAGTACTTC.

The genes are TRBV9 and TRBJ2-2; 10 nucleotides line up with TRBD2. The V gene end was trimmed by 2 bases and the J gene end by 6 bases; junction bases not matched to a gene: 10. Germline assignment: CDR1 SGDLS and CDR2 YYNGEE. The CDR3 is 17 residues long. This CDR3 is CASSVSGGTVSPGELFF. The CDR3 DNA reads as TGTGCCAGCAGCGTTAGCGGGGGGACCGTTAGCCCCGGGGAGCTGTTTTTT.

V and J are TRBV30 and TRBJ2-7; TRBD1 agrees at 8 bases. V shed 1 base, J shed 4 bases, and the junction held 15 bases outside the gene matches. This CDR3 spans 17 amino acids. The germline CDR1 and CDR2 sequences are GTSNPN and SVGIG (reference sequence). The CDR3 DNA reads as TGTGCCTGGAGTGCACTCGCCTCAACACAGGGGGTATACGAGCAGTACTTC. The encoded protein is CAWSALASTQGVYEQYF.

The chain is built from TRBV28 and TRBJ1-5; perhaps TRBD1 as D (6 bases). Germline assignment: CDR1 MDHEN and CDR2 SYDVKM. Trimming cost V 5 bases and J 7 bases, with 21 bases left between them. This CDR3 contains 16 residues. The CDR3 region is CASSPALNRDGQPQHF. The CDR3 DNA follows: TGTGCCAGCAGTCCCGCTCTCAACAGGGACGGACAGCCCCAGCATTTT. Variable domain in full (rest from reference TRBV28 and TRBJ1-5): DVKVTQSSRYLVKRTGEKVFLECVQDMDHENMFWYRQDPGLGLRLIYFSYDVKMKEKGDIPEGYSVSREKKERFSLILESASTNQTSMYLCASSPALNRDGQPQHFGDGTRLSIL.

This chain links TRBV7-3 with TRBJ2-1, with TRBD1 matching 7 bases. With V trimmed by 5 bases and J by 3 bases, 7 bases remained unmatched. This CDR3 spans 15 amino acids. In germline, CDR1 is SGHTA, CDR2 FQGTGA. In DNA, the CDR3 is TGTGCCAGCAGCCGCGGACAGGTGAACTACAATGAGCAGTTCTTC. Its protein product is CASSRGQVNYNEQFF.

The rearrangement joins TRBV28 to TRBJ2-7, with TRBD2 matching over 7 bases. The trim removed 6 bases at V and 2 bases at J, leaving 7 bases unmatched. CDR3 size: 14 residues. In germline, CDR1 is MDHEN, CDR2 SYDVKM. The CDR3 region is CASRASGTPYEQYF. CDR3 nucleotides: TGTGCCAGCAGGGCTAGCGGAACCCCCTACGAGCAGTACTTC. The variable domain in full, with the rest retrieved from reference TRBV28 and TRBJ2-7, is DVKVTQSSRYLVKRTGEKVFLECVQDMDHENMFWYRQDPGLGLRLIYFSYDVKMKEKGDIPEGYSVSREKKERFSLILESASTNQTSMYLCASRASGTPYEQYFGPGTRLTVT.

This chain joins TRBV28 and TRBJ1-1; possible D gene TRBD1, 6 bases. Between the trimmed V and J ends, which lost 6 bases and 1 base, there was a span of 15 bases. The CDR3 has 15 amino acids. CDR1 and CDR2 (germline): MDHEN, SYDVKM. The CDR3 bases are TGTGCCAGCAGAAACTCTCAGGGGAGGAACACTGAAGCTTTCTTT. It yields the protein CASRNSQGRNTEAFF.